This T cell receptor (beta chain) was profiled in a study of blood T cell repertoires in COVID-19. At the level of the study: The United States, Italy and Spain supplied acute and convalescent COVID-19 samples. PBMCs, B-cell-depleted T cells, or T cells were the source of the cDNA or gDNA that made up the material.

Authors' methods: Nucleated cell number was recorded as an estimate derived from reference gene primer amplification. Measured with immunoSEQ multiplex PCR; TCRdb has only the in-frame clones, and not every one. The DNA was the basis for D and trimming; V, J and clone size are from that table. The table records 300,000 to 400,000 clones, approximately 87% of them present only once. Germline assignment: CDR1 MDHEN and CDR2 SYDVKM. Losses at the gene ends were 1 base for V and 5 bases for J; bases not matched to a gene: 7. CDR3 length: 17 amino acids. The sample consisted of peripheral blood. The gene calls are TRBV28 and TRBJ1-6; 8 bases map to TRBD1. This clonotype was sampled from a woman aged 45 to 65 with active or convalescent COVID-19. The chain's CDR3 is CASSLSGTGVNNSPLHF. In DNA form, the CDR3 reads TGTGCCAGCAGTTTATCGGGGACAGGCGTTAATAATTCACCCCTCCACTTT.